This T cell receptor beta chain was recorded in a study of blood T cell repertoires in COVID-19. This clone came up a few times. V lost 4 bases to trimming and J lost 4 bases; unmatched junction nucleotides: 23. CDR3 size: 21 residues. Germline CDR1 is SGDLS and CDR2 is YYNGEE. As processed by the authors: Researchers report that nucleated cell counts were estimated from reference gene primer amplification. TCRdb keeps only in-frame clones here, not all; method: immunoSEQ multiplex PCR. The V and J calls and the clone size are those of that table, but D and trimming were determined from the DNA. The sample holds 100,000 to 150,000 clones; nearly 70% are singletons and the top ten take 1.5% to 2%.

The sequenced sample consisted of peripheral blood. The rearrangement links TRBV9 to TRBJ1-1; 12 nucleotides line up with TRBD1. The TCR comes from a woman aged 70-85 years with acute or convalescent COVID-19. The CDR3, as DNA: TGTGCCAGCAGCCCCCGAGGGGGGACAGGGGGCGCGAAGGACACAGGCACTGAAGCTTTCTTT. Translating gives CASSPRGGTGGAKDTGTEAFF.